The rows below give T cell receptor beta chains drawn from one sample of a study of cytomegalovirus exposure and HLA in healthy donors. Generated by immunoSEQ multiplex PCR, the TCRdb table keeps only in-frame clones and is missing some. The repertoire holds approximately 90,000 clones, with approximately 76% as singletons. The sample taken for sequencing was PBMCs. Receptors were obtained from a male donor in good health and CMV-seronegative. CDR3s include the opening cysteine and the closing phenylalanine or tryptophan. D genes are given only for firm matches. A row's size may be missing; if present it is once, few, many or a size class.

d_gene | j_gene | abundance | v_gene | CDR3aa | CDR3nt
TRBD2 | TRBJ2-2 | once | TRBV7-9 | CASSLHTSGGLNTGELFF | TGTGCCAGCAGCTTACATACTAGCGGGGGGCTGAACACCGGGGAGCTGTTTTTT
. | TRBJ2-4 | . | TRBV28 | CASSFSSLAKNIQYF | TGTGCCAGCAGTTTTTCGAGCCTAGCCAAAAACATTCAGTACTTC
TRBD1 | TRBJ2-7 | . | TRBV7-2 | CASSLTQGYYEQYF | TGTGCCAGCAGCTTAACACAGGGGTACTACGAGCAGTACTTC
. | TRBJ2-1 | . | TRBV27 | CASSPRGPYNEQFF | TGTGCCAGCAGTCCAAGGGGCCCCTACAATGAGCAGTTCTTC
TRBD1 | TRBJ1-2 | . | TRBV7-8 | CASSPKTGHGYGYTF | TGTGCCAGCAGTCCAAAGACAGGGCATGGCTATGGCTACACCTTC
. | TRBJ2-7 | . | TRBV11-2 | CASSPGVAGSF | TGTGCCAGCAGCCCAGGGGTTGCAGGGTCCTTC
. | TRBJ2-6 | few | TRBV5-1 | CASSLGRSGANVLTF | TGCGCCAGCAGCTTGGGCAGGTCCGGGGCCAACGTCCTGACTTTC
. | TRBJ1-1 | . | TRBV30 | CASVQGVNTEAFF | TGTGCCTCCGTTCAGGGTGTTAACACTGAAGCTTTCTTT
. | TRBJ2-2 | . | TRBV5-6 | CASTKTDYTGELFF | TGTGCCAGCACCAAGACAGACTACACCGGGGAGCTGTTTTTT
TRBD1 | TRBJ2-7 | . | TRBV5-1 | CASETGTGSFEQYF | TGCGCCAGCGAGACCGGGACAGGGTCATTCGAGCAGTACTTC
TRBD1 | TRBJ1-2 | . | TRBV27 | CASSIAGTGYSNYGYTF | TGTGCCAGCAGTATCGCCGGGACAGGATATTCTAACTATGGCTACACCTTC
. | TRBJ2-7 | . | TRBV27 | CASSHLRAYEQYF | TGTGCCAGCAGTCACCTCAGGGCCTACGAGCAGTACTTC
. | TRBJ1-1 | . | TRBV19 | CASSIPQGRSKSEAFF | TGTGCCAGTAGTATCCCCCAGGGTAGGTCAAAATCTGAAGCTTTCTTT
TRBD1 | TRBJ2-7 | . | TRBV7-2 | CASSPAGTGFARGEQYF | TGTGCCAGCAGCCCCGCCGGGACAGGTTTTGCCCGGGGCGAGCAGTACTTC
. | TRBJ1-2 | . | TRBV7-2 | CASSPSGGATYGYTF | TGTGCCAGCAGCCCCAGCGGGGGGGCGACCTATGGCTACACCTTC
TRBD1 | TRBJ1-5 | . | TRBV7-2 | CASSRNRGKEPQHF | TGTGCCAGCAGCCGAAACAGGGGCAAGGAGCCCCAGCATTTT
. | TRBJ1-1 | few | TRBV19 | CASSIQRGGFAFF | TGTGCCAGTAGTATCCAACGGGGGGGCTTTGCTTTCTTT
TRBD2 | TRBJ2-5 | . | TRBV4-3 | CASSQDIGLAGETQYF | TGCGCCAGCAGCCAAGACATTGGACTAGCGGGAGAGACCCAGTACTTC
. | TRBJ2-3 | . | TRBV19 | CAKEGKGADTQYF | TGTGCCAAAGAGGGTAAGGGGGCAGATACGCAGTATTTT
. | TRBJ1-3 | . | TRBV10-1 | CASSDRVAGNTIYF | TGCGCCAGCAGTGACAGGGTGGCTGGAAACACCATATATTTT
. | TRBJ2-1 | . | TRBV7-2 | CASSPGTHYNEQFF | TGTGCCAGCAGCCCCGGGACTCACTACAATGAGCAGTTCTTC
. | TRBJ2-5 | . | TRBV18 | CASSPSRAETQYF | TGTGCCAGTTCACCGTCCAGGGCAGAGACCCAGTACTTC
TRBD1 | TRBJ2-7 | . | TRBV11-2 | CASSLSYGQGYEQYF | TGTGCCAGCAGCTTATCGTATGGACAGGGCTACGAGCAGTACTTC
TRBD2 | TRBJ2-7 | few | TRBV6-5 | CASSPRGAYEQYF | TGTGCCAGCAGTCCCCGGGGGGCCTACGAGCAGTACTTC